A selection of T cell receptor beta chains follows, all from one sample in a study of shared clonotypes between healthy human individuals. Profiled with immunoSEQ multiplex PCR; TCRdb holds only in-frame clones, not every one. Among 1.5 million to 1.9 million clones listed, under 99% were seen once. Sample: naive CD4+ T cells sorted from blood. These receptors were collected from a man aged 30-40 years in good health. The CDR3 runs from the conserved cysteine through the conserved F or W. D genes are given only for firm matches. Clone size is given for some rows only: seen once, a few or many times, or a class if the clone is expanded.

V gene	clone size	J gene	CDR3 length	D gene	CDR3 protein	CDR3 DNA
TRBV7-3	NA	TRBJ2-7	13	NA	CASSLGYPYEQYF	TGTGCCAGCAGCTTAGGATACCCCTACGAGCAGTACTTC
TRBV18	NA	TRBJ2-3	17	NA	CASSPPSGSYLTDTQYF	TGTGCCAGCTCACCACCTAGCGGATCGTACCTCACAGATACGCAGTATTTT
TRBV6-5	NA	TRBJ2-7	14	TRBD1	CASSSTGSSYEQYF	TGTGCCAGCAGTTCGACAGGGAGCTCCTACGAGCAGTACTTC
TRBV15	NA	TRBJ2-7	14	NA	CATSRGNAGYEQYF	TGTGCCACCAGCAGAGGAAATGCTGGCTACGAGCAGTACTTC
TRBV10-1	NA	TRBJ2-7	13	TRBD2	CASSASLADEQYF	TGCGCCAGCAGTGCTAGTCTAGCGGACGAGCAGTACTTC
TRBV27	NA	TRBJ2-1	14	NA	CASTKKGFYNEQFF	TGTGCCAGCACCAAAAAGGGGTTTTACAATGAGCAGTTCTTC
TRBV19	NA	TRBJ2-1	12	NA	CASSGRNNEQFF	TGTGCCAGTAGCGGCAGAAACAATGAGCAGTTCTTC
TRBV10-2	NA	TRBJ2-7	13	NA	CASSDFEPYEQYF	TGCGCCAGCAGTGATTTTGAACCTTACGAGCAGTACTTC
TRBV5-5	NA	TRBJ1-2	15	NA	CASSTTGGTSYGYTF	TGTGCCAGCAGCACGACGGGCGGGACATCCTATGGCTACACCTTC
TRBV18	NA	TRBJ1-1	14	NA	CASSPLVLNTEAFF	TGTGCCAGCTCACCCCTAGTGCTGAACACTGAAGCTTTCTTT
TRBV12-5	NA	TRBJ2-1	16	TRBD2	CASGPGLAGVNDEQFF	TGTGCTAGTGGTCCCGGTCTAGCGGGAGTAAACGATGAGCAGTTCTTC
TRBV18	NA	TRBJ1-1	15	NA	CASSPLPDKNTEAFF	TGTGCCAGCTCACCGCTACCGGACAAGAACACTGAAGCTTTCTTT
TRBV7-3	NA	TRBJ2-3	13	NA	CASSLGHSGTQYF	TGTGCCAGCAGCTTAGGCCACTCGGGGACGCAGTATTTT
TRBV9	once	TRBJ2-1	14	NA	CASSEGGHYNEQFF	TGTGCCAGCAGTGAGGGGGGCCATTACAATGAGCAGTTCTTC
TRBV19	NA	TRBJ1-5	20	TRBD1	CASSPNADRAPDSNNQPQHF	TGTGCCAGTAGTCCCAACGCGGACAGGGCCCCCGACTCAAACAATCAGCCCCAGCATTTT
TRBV28	NA	TRBJ2-7	17	TRBD1	CASSLAGTGGRRYEQYF	TGTGCCAGCAGTTTAGCTGGGACAGGGGGAAGGCGCTACGAGCAGTACTTC
TRBV7-9	NA	TRBJ1-1	16	NA	CASRRNPDRPNTEAFF	TGTGCCAGCAGACGCAACCCTGACAGACCCAACACTGAAGCTTTCTTT
TRBV19	NA	TRBJ1-4	14	NA	CASSIRTANEKLFF	TGTGCCAGTAGTATCCGGACAGCCAATGAAAAACTGTTTTTT
TRBV4-3	NA	TRBJ1-2	13	NA	CASSQDSLYGYTF	TGCGCCAGCAGCCAAGATTCCCTCTATGGCTACACCTTC
TRBV6-5	NA	TRBJ2-1	14	TRBD2	CASSASSGRIEQFF	TGTGCCAGCAGTGCGTCTAGCGGGAGAATTGAGCAGTTCTTC
TRBV15	once	TRBJ1-1	15	NA	CATSRDNKMNTEAFF	TGTGCCACCAGCAGAGATAATAAGATGAACACTGAAGCTTTCTTT
TRBV11-2	NA	TRBJ2-3	16	TRBD2	CASSPVGGTSTDTQYF	TGTGCCAGCAGCCCTGTGGGAGGGACTAGCACAGATACGCAGTATTTT
TRBV7-9	NA	TRBJ1-3	14	NA	CASSFFNSGNTIYF	TGTGCCAGCAGCTTTTTTAACTCTGGAAACACCATATATTTT
TRBV5-4	NA	TRBJ2-7	16	TRBD2	CASSSGLAGVSGEQYF	TGTGCCAGCAGCTCTGGACTAGCGGGAGTGTCGGGCGAGCAGTACTTC
TRBV5-4	NA	TRBJ1-1	15	NA	CASKTNRSLNTEAFF	TGTGCCAGCAAAACGAACAGGTCACTGAACACTGAAGCTTTCTTT
TRBV27	NA	TRBJ2-2	15	NA	CASSLLAGNTGELFF	TGTGCCAGCAGTTTATTGGCGGGGAACACCGGGGAGCTGTTTTTT
TRBV19	NA	TRBJ2-7	15	TRBD2	CASSMTSGDTYEQYF	TGTGCCAGTAGTATGACTAGCGGAGATACCTACGAGCAGTACTTC
TRBV28	NA	TRBJ2-6	15	NA	CASSPQGSGANVLTF	TGTGCCAGCAGTCCCCAAGGGTCTGGGGCCAACGTCCTGACTTTC
TRBV2	few	TRBJ2-6	14	NA	CASSDRSGANVLTF	TGTGCCAGCAGTGACAGGTCCGGGGCCAACGTCCTGACTTTC
TRBV15	NA	TRBJ2-5	15	NA	CATSRGLEGQETQYF	TGTGCCACCAGCAGAGGCCTAGAGGGGCAAGAGACCCAGTACTTC
TRBV5-4	NA	TRBJ2-5	17	TRBD2	CASSLPGRASGRETQYF	TGTGCCAGCAGCTTGCCGGGTAGGGCTAGCGGGAGAGAGACCCAGTACTTC
TRBV27	NA	TRBJ2-3	14	TRBD1	CASSRRQGMATQYF	TGTGCCAGCAGTAGGCGACAGGGTATGGCCACGCAGTATTTT
TRBV7-6	NA	TRBJ2-1	13	NA	CASSLDRDFEQFF	TGTGCCAGCAGCTTAGACCGGGACTTCGAGCAGTTCTTC
TRBV28	NA	TRBJ2-2	17	TRBD2	CASSQIGAGANTGELFF	TGTGCCAGCAGCCAAATTGGAGCGGGAGCCAACACCGGGGAGCTGTTTTTT
TRBV10-3	once	TRBJ2-5	15	NA	CAISGDSGGLETQYF	TGTGCCATCAGTGGAGACTCGGGCGGGCTTGAGACCCAGTACTTC
TRBV28	NA	TRBJ2-6	12	NA	CASRHRANVLTF	TGTGCCAGCCGGCATAGGGCCAACGTCCTGACTTTC
TRBV20-1	NA	TRBJ2-3	11	NA	CSARSGTGQYF	TGCAGTGCTAGATCCGGGACGGGGCAGTATTTT
TRBV7-2	NA	TRBJ2-1	14	NA	CASSLARTLHEQFF	TGTGCCAGCAGCTTAGCCAGGACTCTCCATGAGCAGTTCTTC
TRBV19	once	TRBJ2-5	17	NA	CASPLRRTQSPQETQYF	TGTGCCAGTCCCCTCAGGAGGACCCAATCCCCCCAAGAGACCCAGTACTTC
TRBV5-1	NA	TRBJ2-7	12	NA	CASSLNPYEQYF	TGCGCCAGCAGCTTGAACCCCTACGAGCAGTACTTC
TRBV10-1	NA	TRBJ1-5	17	NA	CASSETGQKYSNQPQHF	TGCGCCAGCAGTGAGACCGGACAGAAGTATAGCAATCAGCCCCAGCATTTT
TRBV11-2	NA	TRBJ2-7	14	NA	CASSLVGESYEQYF	TGTGCCAGCAGCTTAGTGGGGGAAAGTTACGAGCAGTACTTC
TRBV6-1	NA	TRBJ1-2	14	TRBD1	CASRKTGTNYGYTF	TGTGCCAGCAGAAAGACAGGGACTAACTATGGCTACACCTTC